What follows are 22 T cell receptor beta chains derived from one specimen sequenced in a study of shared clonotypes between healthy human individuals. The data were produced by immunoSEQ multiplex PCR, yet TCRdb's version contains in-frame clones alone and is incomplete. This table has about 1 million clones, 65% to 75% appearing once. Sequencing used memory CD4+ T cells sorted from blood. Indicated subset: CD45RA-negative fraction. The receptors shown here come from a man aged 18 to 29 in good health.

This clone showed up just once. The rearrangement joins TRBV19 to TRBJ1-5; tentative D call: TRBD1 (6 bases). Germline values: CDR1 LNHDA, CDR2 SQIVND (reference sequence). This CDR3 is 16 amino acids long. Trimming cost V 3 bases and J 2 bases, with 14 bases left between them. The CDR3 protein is CASSIGGGMGNQPQHF. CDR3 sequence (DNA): TGTGCCAGTAGTATCGGAGGGGGTATGGGCAATCAGCCCCAGCATTTT. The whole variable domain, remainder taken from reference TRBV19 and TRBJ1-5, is DGGITQSPKYLFRKEGQNVTLSCEQNLNHDAMYWYRQDPGQGLRLIYYSQIVNDFQKGDIAEGYSVSREKKESFPLTVTSAQKNPTAFYLCASSIGGGMGNQPQHFGDGTRLSIL.

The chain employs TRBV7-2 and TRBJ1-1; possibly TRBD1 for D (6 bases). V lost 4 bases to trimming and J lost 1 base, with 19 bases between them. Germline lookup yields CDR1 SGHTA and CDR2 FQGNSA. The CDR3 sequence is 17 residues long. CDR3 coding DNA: TGTGCCAGCAGCTCGAATCCCCCAACAGGGTGGAACACTGAAGCTTTCTTT. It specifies CASSSNPPTGWNTEAFF.

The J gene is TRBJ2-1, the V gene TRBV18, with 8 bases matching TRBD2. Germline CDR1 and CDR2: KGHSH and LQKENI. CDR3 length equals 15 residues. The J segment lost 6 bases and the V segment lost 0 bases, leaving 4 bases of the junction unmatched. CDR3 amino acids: CASSPPVAGTNEQFF. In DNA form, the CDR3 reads TGTGCCAGCTCACCACCGGTAGCGGGGACCAATGAGCAGTTCTTC.

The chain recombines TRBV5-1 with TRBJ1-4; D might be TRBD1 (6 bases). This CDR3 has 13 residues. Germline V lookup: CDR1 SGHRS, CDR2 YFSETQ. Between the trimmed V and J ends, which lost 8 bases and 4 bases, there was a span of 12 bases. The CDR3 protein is CASGRGNNEKLFF. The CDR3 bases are TGCGCCAGTGGCAGGGGAAATAATGAAAAACTGTTTTTT.

CDR3 nucleotides: TGTGCCAGCAGCCCCAACTTCTACGAGCAGTACTTC. Translation: CASSPNFYEQYF. The genes are TRBV9 and TRBJ2-7; no clear D gene. The CDR3 loop spans 12 amino acids. The V end was cut by 4 bases, the J end by 3 bases, with 8 bases between. The V gene's germline CDR1 is SGDLS and CDR2 YYNGEE.

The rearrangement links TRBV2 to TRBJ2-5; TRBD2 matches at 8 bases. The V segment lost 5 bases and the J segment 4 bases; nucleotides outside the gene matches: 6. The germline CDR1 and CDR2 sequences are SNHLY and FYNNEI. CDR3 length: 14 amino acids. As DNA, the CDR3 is TGTGCCAGCAGTCTGGGAGCGGGAGTAGAGACCCAGTACTTC. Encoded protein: CASSLGAGVETQYF.

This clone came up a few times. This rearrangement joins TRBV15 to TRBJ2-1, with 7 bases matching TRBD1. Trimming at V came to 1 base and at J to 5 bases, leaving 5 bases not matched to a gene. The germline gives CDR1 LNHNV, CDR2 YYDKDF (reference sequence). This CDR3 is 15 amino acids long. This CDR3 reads CATSRGGTADNEQFF. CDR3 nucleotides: TGTGCCACCAGCAGAGGTGGGACAGCCGACAATGAGCAGTTCTTC.

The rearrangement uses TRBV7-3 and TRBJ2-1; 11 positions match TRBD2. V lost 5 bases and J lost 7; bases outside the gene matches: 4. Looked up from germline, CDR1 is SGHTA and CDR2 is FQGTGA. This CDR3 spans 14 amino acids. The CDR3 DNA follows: TGTGCCAGCAGCCCCGGGACTAGCGGAAATGAGCAGTTCTTC. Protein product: CASSPGTSGNEQFF. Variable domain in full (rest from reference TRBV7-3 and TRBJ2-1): GAGVSQTPSNKVTEKGKYVELRCDPISGHTALYWYRQSLGQGPEFLIYFQGTGAADDSGLPNDRFFAVRPEGSVSTLKIQRTERGDSAVYLCASSPGTSGNEQFFGPGTRLTVL.

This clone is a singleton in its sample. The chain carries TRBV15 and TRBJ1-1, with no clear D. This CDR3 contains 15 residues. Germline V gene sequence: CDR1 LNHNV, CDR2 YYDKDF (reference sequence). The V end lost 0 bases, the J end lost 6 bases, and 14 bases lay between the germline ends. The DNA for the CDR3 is TGTGCCACCAGCAGAGATCCGGGAGAGGCGGCTGAAGCTTTCTTT. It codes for CATSRDPGEAAEAFF.

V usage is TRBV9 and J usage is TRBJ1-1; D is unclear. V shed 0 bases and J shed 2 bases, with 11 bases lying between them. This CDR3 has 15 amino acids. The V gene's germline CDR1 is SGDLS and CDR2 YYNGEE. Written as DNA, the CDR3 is TGTGCCAGCAGCGTAGGCCTCCAGTTTAACACTGAAGCTTTCTTT. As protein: CASSVGLQFNTEAFF.

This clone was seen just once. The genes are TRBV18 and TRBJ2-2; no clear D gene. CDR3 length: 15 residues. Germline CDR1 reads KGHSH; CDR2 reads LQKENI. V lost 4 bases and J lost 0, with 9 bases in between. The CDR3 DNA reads TGTGCCAGCTCACTCATACCAGCGAACACCGGGGAGCTGTTTTTT. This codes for CASSLIPANTGELFF.

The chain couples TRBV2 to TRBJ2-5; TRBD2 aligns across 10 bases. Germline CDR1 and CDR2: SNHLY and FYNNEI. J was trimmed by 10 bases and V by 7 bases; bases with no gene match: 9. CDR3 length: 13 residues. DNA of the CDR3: TGTGCCAGCACAGAATTAGCGGGGGGTCTCCAGTACTTC. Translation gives CASTELAGGLQYF. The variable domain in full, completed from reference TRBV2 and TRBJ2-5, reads EPEVTQTPSHQVTQMGQEVILRCVPISNHLYFYWYRQILGQKVEFLVSFYNNEISEKSEIFDDQFSVERPDGSNFTLKIRSTKLEDSAMYFCASTELAGGLQYFGPGTRLLVL.

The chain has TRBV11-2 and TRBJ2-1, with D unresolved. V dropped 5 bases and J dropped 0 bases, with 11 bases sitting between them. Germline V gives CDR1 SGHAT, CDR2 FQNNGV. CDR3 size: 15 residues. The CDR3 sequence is CASSPDKSSYNEQFF. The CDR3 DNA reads TGTGCCAGCAGCCCCGACAAGAGCTCCTACAATGAGCAGTTCTTC.

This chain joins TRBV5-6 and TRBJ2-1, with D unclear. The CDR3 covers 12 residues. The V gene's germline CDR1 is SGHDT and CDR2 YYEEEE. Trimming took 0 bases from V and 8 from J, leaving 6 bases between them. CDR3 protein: CASSLADYEQFF. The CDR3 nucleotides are TGTGCCAGCAGCTTGGCCGATTATGAGCAGTTCTTC.

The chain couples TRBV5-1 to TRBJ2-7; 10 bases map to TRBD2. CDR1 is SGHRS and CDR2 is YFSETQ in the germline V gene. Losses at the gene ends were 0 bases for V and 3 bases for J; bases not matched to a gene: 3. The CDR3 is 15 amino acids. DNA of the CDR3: TGCGCCAGCAGCTTGGCCCCTAGCGGGAGCTACGAGCAGTACTTC. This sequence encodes CASSLAPSGSYEQYF.

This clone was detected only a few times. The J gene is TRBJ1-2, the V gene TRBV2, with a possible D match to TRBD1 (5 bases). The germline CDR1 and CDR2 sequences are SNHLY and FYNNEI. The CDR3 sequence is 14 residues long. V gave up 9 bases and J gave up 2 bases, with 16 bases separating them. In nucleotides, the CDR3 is TGTGCCAGTGCCACCCAGGGCCCCAACTATGGCTACACCTTC. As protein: CASATQGPNYGYTF.

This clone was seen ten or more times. CDR3: CASSRAGSPDTQYF. The DNA for the CDR3 is TGTGCCAGCAGCCGAGCGGGGAGCCCAGATACGCAGTATTTT. The chain combines TRBV7-3 with TRBJ2-3; 7 nucleotides match TRBD2. This CDR3 contains 14 residues. The V segment lost 5 bases and the J segment 4 bases; nucleotides outside the gene matches: 6. CDR1 SGHTA and CDR2 FQGTGA come from the germline V gene.

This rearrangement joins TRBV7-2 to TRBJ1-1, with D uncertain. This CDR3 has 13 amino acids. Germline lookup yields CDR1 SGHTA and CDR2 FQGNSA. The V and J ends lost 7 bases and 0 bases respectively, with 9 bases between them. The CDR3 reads CASTFPVNTEAFF. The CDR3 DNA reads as TGTGCCAGCACTTTCCCAGTGAACACTGAAGCTTTCTTT.

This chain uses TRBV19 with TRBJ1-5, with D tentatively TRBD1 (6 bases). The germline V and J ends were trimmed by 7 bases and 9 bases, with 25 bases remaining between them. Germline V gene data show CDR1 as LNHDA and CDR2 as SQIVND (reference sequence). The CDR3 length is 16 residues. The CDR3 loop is CASNPGAGPKGGPQHF. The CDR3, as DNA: TGTGCCAGTAATCCGGGCGCCGGGCCCAAAGGGGGGCCCCAGCATTTT.

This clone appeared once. This chain's CDR3 is CASSLAGPTYEQYF. As DNA, the CDR3 is TGTGCCAGCAGCTTAGCCGGGCCCACCTACGAGCAGTACTTC. This chain uses TRBV11-2 with TRBJ2-7; unclear D gene. The V gene lost 1 base and the J gene lost 2 bases, with 9 bases spanning the gap. Germline CDR1 reads SGHAT; CDR2 reads FQNNGV. The CDR3 is 14 amino acids. Full variable domain (outside the CDR3, taken from reference TRBV11-2 and TRBJ2-7): EAGVAQSPRYKIIEKRQSVAFWCNPISGHATLYWYQQILGQGPKLLIQFQNNGVVDDSQLPKDRFSAERLKGVDSTLKIQPAKLEDSAVYLCASSLAGPTYEQYFGPGTRLTVT.

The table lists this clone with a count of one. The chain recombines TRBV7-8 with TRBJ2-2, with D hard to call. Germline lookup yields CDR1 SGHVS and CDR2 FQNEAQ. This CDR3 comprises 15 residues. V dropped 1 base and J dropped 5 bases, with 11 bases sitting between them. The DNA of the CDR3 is TGTGCCAGCAGCTTAGATGTGACACCAACCGGGGAGCTGTTTTTT. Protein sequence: CASSLDVTPTGELFF.

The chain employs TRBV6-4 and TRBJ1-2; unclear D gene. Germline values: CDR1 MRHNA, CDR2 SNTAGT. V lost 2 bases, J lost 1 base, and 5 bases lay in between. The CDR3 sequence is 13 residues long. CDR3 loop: CASSDGLNYGYTF. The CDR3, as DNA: TGTGCCAGCAGTGACGGCCTTAACTATGGCTACACCTTC.